The source of this T cell receptor (beta chain) is a study of T cells after yellow fever vaccination. Overall study results and limits: Reappearance after the booster was seen for most primary-vaccination clones, at 96% CD4 and less than 90% CD8.

TCRdb fed the 5' RACE reads into MiXCR, producing one record per CDR3 protein. The sample records 150,000 to 200,000 distinct CDR3 sequences, approximately 6.2% being singletons. The table lists this clonotype with many counts. The antigen remains unidentified. Trimming took 5 bases from V and 5 from J, leaving 6 bases between them. The CDR3 totals 11 residues. Germline CDR1 is SGHTA and CDR2 is FQGNSA. The chain uses TRBV7-2 and TRBJ2-5, with D uncertain. This TCR was recovered from a man aged 18 to 30 who received the YFV17D yellow fever vaccine. Sequences were derived from CD4+ T cells sorted from PBMCs, sampled on the day of the first yellow fever vaccination. The CDR3 region has the DNA TGTGCCAGCAGCGCGAGGGAGACCCAGTACTTC. Amino acid sequence: CASSARETQYF.